This entry features one TCR beta chain sequence. Its antigen is not identified. This likely comes from a read error, as the CDR3 has no conserved phenylalanine or tryptophan at its end. Constant-region reverse primers amplified full-length variable regions, followed by semi-nested Nested Universal Primer A PCR. One entry per CDR3 protein, called by TCRdb with MiXCR from the 5' RACE reads. The table lists approximately 10,000 distinct CDR3 sequences, 40% to 50% of them singletons, with approximately 2.9% in the top ten. Overall study results and limits: Tumor memory CD4+ T cell TCR gene usage clustered with blood and lymph node memory CD4+ cells and lymph node naive CD4+ cells. Larger-cohort validation covered only one TCR beta V-J rearrangement. Tumor Tregs overlapped most with tumor, then blood, naive CD4+ cells.

Tregs were sorted as CD4+CD25+CD127-/low cells. Trimming stripped 5 bases from V and 8 bases from J, with 15 bases between. The CDR3 loop spans 13 amino acids. Germline V gene sequence: CDR1 SGHAT, CDR2 FQNNGV. The sequence derives from a female donor with breast cancer. The V and J genes are TRBV11-2 and TRBJ1-2; D is perhaps TRBD1 (5 bases). The sample taken for sequencing was Tregs sorted from a lymph node. DNA of the CDR3: TGTGCCAGCAGCAGAAGTAATCAGGGAGGCTACACCTCC. Translated: CASSRSNQGGYTS.